The rows below give T cell receptor beta chains drawn from one sample of a study of technical replicates of blood from four donors. Sequenced by immunoSEQ multiplex PCR; TCRdb stores in-frame clones only, minus some. Here the sample spans some 70,000 clones, approximately 92% being singletons. The sample comprised T cells isolated from PBMCs. These receptors were collected from a human donor in good health. The CDR3 runs from the conserved cysteine through the conserved F or W. D genes are given only for firm matches. The size field is filled for only some rows; it gives once, few, many or a size class.

d_call clone_size j_call v_call cdr3_nt cdr3_aa
. . TRBJ2-6 TRBV9 TGTGCCAGCAGCGTAGGTTCGGGCTCTGGGGCCAACGTCCTGACTTTC CASSVGSGSGANVLTF
. . TRBJ1-1 TRBV30 TGTGCCTGGGGAATTCGGCGGGTGAACACTGAAGCTTTCTTT CAWGIRRVNTEAFF
TRBD1 . TRBJ2-7 TRBV11-2 TGTGCCAGCAGCTCCCCGGGACAGATACCCTACGAGCAGTACTTC CASSSPGQIPYEQYF
TRBD1 . TRBJ2-1 TRBV10-1 TGCGCCAGCAGTCCGAATCGACAGGGATCCCCCTACAATGAGCAGTTCTTC CASSPNRQGSPYNEQFF
TRBD2 . TRBJ2-7 TRBV5-1 TGCGCCAGCAGCTCACTAGCGAGCGACGAGCAGTACTTC CASSSLASDEQYF
. . TRBJ2-7 TRBV7-8 TGTGCCAGCAGCTTAGCGGGAGAGGTCTACGAGCAGTACTTC CASSLAGEVYEQYF
TRBD1 . TRBJ2-7 TRBV30 TGTGCCTGGAGTAGGGCAGGGGGCAGTTACGAGCAGTACTTC CAWSRAGGSYEQYF
. . TRBJ2-2 TRBV4-3 TGCGCCAGCAGCCAAGGTCCATACACCGGGGAGCTGTTTTTT CASSQGPYTGELFF
TRBD2 . TRBJ2-1 TRBV18 TGTGCCAGCTCACCACCGAACGGGAGGGCCTACGATGAGCAGTTCTTC CASSPPNGRAYDEQFF
TRBD1 . TRBJ1-2 TRBV6-1 TGTGCCAGCAGTGAATACGCAGGGGGTGGCTATGGCTACACCTTC CASSEYAGGGYGYTF
TRBD1 . TRBJ1-2 TRBV29-1 TGCAGCGCTGAAACCGCTCCCGGGACAGGGAACTACACCTTC CSAETAPGTGNYTF
. . TRBJ1-2 TRBV11-2 TGTGCCAGCAGCTTAGGGCAGGCTTTAGGCTACACCTTC CASSLGQALGYTF
. . TRBJ2-7 TRBV27 TGTGCCAGCAGTTTAGGTGCAGGGCCCTACGAGCAGTACTTC CASSLGAGPYEQYF
TRBD2 . TRBJ2-5 TRBV6-5 TGTGCCAGCAGTGCGGGAGTCGAGACCCAGTACTTC CASSAGVETQYF
. . TRBJ1-5 TRBV6-6 TGTGCCAGCAGTTACTCGGAGGGAGGTCAGCCCCAGCATTTT CASSYSEGGQPQHF
. . TRBJ1-2 TRBV6-1 TGTGCCAGCAGTGAAGACAGGGTGGATGGCTACACCTTC CASSEDRVDGYTF
. . TRBJ2-7 TRBV27 TGTGCCAGCAGCCCCCTAGGGGACGAGCAGTACTTC CASSPLGDEQYF
. . TRBJ2-5 TRBV28 TGTGCCAGCAGTTTATCCCTCCTCAGAGGGGAGACCCAGTACTTC CASSLSLLRGETQYF
TRBD1 . TRBJ1-2 TRBV4-1 TGCGCCAGCAGCCAACCGGGACAGGACTATGGCTACACCTTC CASSQPGQDYGYTF
. . TRBJ1-2 TRBV15 TGTGCCACCAGACAGTCCCTTAGCTATGGCTACACCTTC CATRQSLSYGYTF
TRBD1 . TRBJ1-5 TRBV6-6 TGTGCCAGCAGCCAAACAGGGGATAGCAATCAGCCCCAGCATTTT CASSQTGDSNQPQHF
. . TRBJ1-4 TRBV5-8 TGTGCCAGCAGCCAGGATCCCGGAGGGGAAAAACTGTTTTTT CASSQDPGGEKLFF
. . TRBJ2-2 TRBV10-3 TGTGCCATCAGTGTTAGGACTCAAGACACCGGGGAGCTGTTTTTT CAISVRTQDTGELFF
TRBD1 . TRBJ1-1 TRBV25-1 TGTGCCAGCAGTGTAAGGGGACAGGGGCTAACTGAAGCTTTCTTT CASSVRGQGLTEAFF
. . TRBJ2-2 TRBV5-1 TGCGCCAGCAAATTTGGGGCGCAAACCGGGGAGCTGTTTTTT CASKFGAQTGELFF
. . TRBJ2-1 TRBV27 TGTGCCAGCAGTTTTGGGGCATACAATGAGCAGTTCTTC CASSFGAYNEQFF
TRBD1 once TRBJ1-1 TRBV28 TGTGCCAGCAGTTTAGGACAGGGAGGGTACACTGAAGCTTTCTTT CASSLGQGGYTEAFF
. . TRBJ1-4 TRBV6-6 TGTGCCAGCTCCCTTAGGAGGGAAAAACTGTTTTTT CASSLRREKLFF
TRBD2 . TRBJ2-5 TRBV27 TGTGCCAGCAGTTTAGGAGCGGGACCACCTCAAGAGACCCAGTACTTC CASSLGAGPPQETQYF
TRBD1 . TRBJ1-1 TRBV11-3 TGTGCCAGCAGCACGCGACAGGGGGGAAGTGAAACTGAAGCTTTCTTT CASSTRQGGSETEAFF
TRBD2 . TRBJ2-7 TRBV19 TGTGCCAGTATGCGGACTAGCGGGAGCTCCTACGAGCAGTACTTC CASMRTSGSSYEQYF
. . TRBJ2-7 TRBV18 TGTGCCAGCTCACCTCGAGAAGGAGGGAAGGGCTACGAGCAGTACTTC CASSPREGGKGYEQYF
. once TRBJ2-3 TRBV7-2 TGTGCCAGCAGCTCAGGGTTAGATACGCAGTATTTT CASSSGLDTQYF
. . TRBJ2-2 TRBV15 TGTGCCACCAGCAGAGCCACTCTATACACCGGGGAGCTGTTTTTT CATSRATLYTGELFF
TRBD1 . TRBJ1-5 TRBV28 TGTGCCAGCAGGACAGCAGGGGGTAACCAGCCCCAGCATTTT CASRTAGGNQPQHF
. . TRBJ2-7 TRBV29-1 TGCAGCGTTAAGAGAGGCCCCTACGAGCAGTACTTC CSVKRGPYEQYF
TRBD2 . TRBJ2-7 TRBV27 TGTGCCAGCAGTTCTGGGACTAGCGGGATCTACGAGCAGTACTTC CASSSGTSGIYEQYF
TRBD1 . TRBJ2-7 TRBV5-1 TGCGCCAGCAGCTTGGACGGGACAGCGTCCTACGAGCAGTACTTC CASSLDGTASYEQYF
. once TRBJ2-5 TRBV9 TGTGCCAGCAGCGTAGATTGGGACTCAGAAGAGACCCAGTACTTC CASSVDWDSEETQYF
. . TRBJ1-5 TRBV9 TGTGCCAGCAGCGATGACAGACTGAATCAGCCCCAGCATTTT CASSDDRLNQPQHF
. . TRBJ1-2 TRBV4-3 TGCGCCAGCAGCCAAGAGATCACGGGTCCGCCCTACTATGGCTACACCTTC CASSQEITGPPYYGYTF
. . TRBJ2-7 TRBV11-2 TGTGCCAGCAGCTTAGATCGTGACGAGCAGTACTTC CASSLDRDEQYF
. once TRBJ2-7 TRBV18 TGTGCCAGCTCACCAGCCGGGGGAAGTATCTACGAGCAGTACTTC CASSPAGGSIYEQYF
. . TRBJ2-5 TRBV27 TGTGCCAGCAGTCCCTCTTGGGGGGAGATCACAGAGACCCAGTACTTC CASSPSWGEITETQYF
. medium-sized TRBJ2-7 TRBV19 TGTGCCAGTACCTATGGGGAGGAGCAGTACTTC CASTYGEEQYF
. . TRBJ1-1 TRBV7-2 TGTGCCAGCAGCTTAACCAGTGAAGCTTTCTTT CASSLTSEAFF
. few TRBJ1-1 TRBV7-3 TGTGCCAGCAGCGCTCTCGGGATCACTGAAGCTTTCTTT CASSALGITEAFF
. once TRBJ2-7 TRBV9 TGTGCCAGCAGCGTGGCGGGACGGGGTCACGAGCAGTACTTC CASSVAGRGHEQYF